This TCR beta chain was found in a study of blood T cells in healthy people across ages. Primers used in a second PCR of roughly 7 to 12 cycles were a sample-barcoded 5' primer and a J-beta primer mix. Each TCR beta cDNA got a 12-nucleotide random molecular identifier. TCRdb re-called the 5' RACE reads with MiXCR, one entry per CDR3 protein. The sample has around 1,100,000 distinct CDR3 sequences, about two fifths seen once; the top ten hold about 12%. Points from the study as a whole: Reliance upon unsorted PBMCs precluded definitive naive versus antigen-experienced comparison. Researchers deemed the diversity estimates from one million T cells underestimates. Observed TCR beta diversity showed a strong correlation with the percentage of naive T cells as measured by flow cytometry.

Comments on this clonotype: Its antigen is unidentified.

This CDR3 spans 16 amino acids. V lost 0 bases, J lost 0 bases, and 8 bases lay in between. Germline-derived CDR1 and CDR2 are MNHEY and SVGAGI. Sequences were obtained from blood. The source is a man between 18 and 35 years old in good health. The chain is built from TRBV6-5 and TRBJ1-4; no clear D gene. CDR3 protein: CASSYSFQTTNEKLFF. The CDR3 nucleotides read TGTGCCAGCAGTTACTCGTTTCAAACAACTAATGAAAAACTGTTTTTT.